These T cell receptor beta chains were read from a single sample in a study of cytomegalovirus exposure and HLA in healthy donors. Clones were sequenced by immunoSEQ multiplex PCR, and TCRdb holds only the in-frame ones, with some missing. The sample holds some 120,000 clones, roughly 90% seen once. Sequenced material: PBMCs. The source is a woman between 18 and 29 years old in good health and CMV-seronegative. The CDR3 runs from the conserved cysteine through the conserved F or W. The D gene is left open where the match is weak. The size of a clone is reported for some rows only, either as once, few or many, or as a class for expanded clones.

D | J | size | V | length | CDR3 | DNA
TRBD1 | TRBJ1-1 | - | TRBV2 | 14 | CATGQGVMNTEAFF | TGTGCCACCGGACAGGGGGTAATGAACACTGAAGCTTTCTTT
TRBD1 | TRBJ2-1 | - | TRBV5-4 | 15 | CASRPGQVFLDEQFF | TGTGCCAGCAGGCCGGGACAGGTATTTCTGGATGAGCAGTTCTTC
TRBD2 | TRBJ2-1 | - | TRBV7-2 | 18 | CASSLGGVWREGRNEQFF | TGTGCCAGCAGCTTAGGGGGCGTTTGGCGGGAGGGGAGAAATGAGCAGTTCTTC
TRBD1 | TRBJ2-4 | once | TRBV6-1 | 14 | CASSEGQTGDIQYF | TGTGCCAGCAGTGAGGGGCAGACAGGGGACATTCAGTACTTC
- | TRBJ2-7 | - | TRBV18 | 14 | CASSPLGGSYEQYF | TGTGCCAGCTCACCACTCGGGGGCTCCTACGAGCAGTACTTC
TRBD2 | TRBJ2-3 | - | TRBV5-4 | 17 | CASSFEGLAVSTDTQYF | TGTGCCAGCAGCTTCGAGGGACTAGCTGTCAGCACAGATACGCAGTATTTT
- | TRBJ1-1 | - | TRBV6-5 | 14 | CASSYSGGNTEAFF | TGTGCCAGCAGTTACTCCGGGGGGAACACTGAAGCTTTCTTT
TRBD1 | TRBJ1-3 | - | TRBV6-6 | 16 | CASRQGQGLSGNTIYF | TGTGCCAGCAGGCAAGGACAGGGTCTCTCTGGAAACACCATATATTTT
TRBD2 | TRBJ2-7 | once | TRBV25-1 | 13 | CASWEGPPYEQYF | TGTGCCAGCTGGGAGGGACCCCCCTACGAGCAGTACTTC
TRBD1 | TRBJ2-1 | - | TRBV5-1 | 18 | CASSPPGQGLRSYNEQFF | TGCGCCAGCAGCCCTCCGGGACAGGGTTTGCGCTCCTACAATGAGCAGTTCTTC
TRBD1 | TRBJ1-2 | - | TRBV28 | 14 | CASSLGQGNYGYTF | TGTGCCAGCAGTTTAGGACAGGGGAACTATGGCTACACCTTC
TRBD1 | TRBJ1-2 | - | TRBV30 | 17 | CAWRQAGTGKKGYGYTF | TGTGCCTGGAGGCAAGCCGGGACAGGGAAGAAGGGCTATGGCTACACCTTC
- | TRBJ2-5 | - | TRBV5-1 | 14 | CASSFGATQETQYF | TGCGCCAGCAGCTTTGGGGCAACCCAAGAGACCCAGTACTTC
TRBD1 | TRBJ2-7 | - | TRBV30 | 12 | CAWDGQGGEQYF | TGTGCCTGGGACGGACAGGGGGGCGAGCAGTACTTC
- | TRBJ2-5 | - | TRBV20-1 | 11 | CSAIRQETQYF | TGCAGTGCTATCCGCCAAGAGACCCAGTACTTC
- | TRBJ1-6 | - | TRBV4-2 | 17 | CASSQERGSSYNSPLHF | TGTGCCAGCAGCCAAGAAAGGGGGAGCTCCTATAATTCACCCCTCCACTTT
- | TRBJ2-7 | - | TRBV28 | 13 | CASSLPGPYEQYF | TGTGCCAGCAGTTTGCCGGGTCCCTACGAGCAGTACTTC
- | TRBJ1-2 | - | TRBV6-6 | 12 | CASTTGNYGYTF | TGTGCCAGCACTACAGGGAACTATGGCTACACCTTC
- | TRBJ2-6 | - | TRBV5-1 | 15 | CASSLDGLGANVLTF | TGCGCCAGCAGCTTGGATGGGCTCGGGGCCAACGTCCTGACTTTC
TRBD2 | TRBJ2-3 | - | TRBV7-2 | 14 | CASSLTSGTDTQYF | TGTGCCAGCAGCTTAACTAGCGGAACAGATACGCAGTATTTT
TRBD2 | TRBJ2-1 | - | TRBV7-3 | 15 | CASSFTSGSVNEQFF | TGTGCCAGCAGCTTTACTAGCGGGAGTGTAAATGAGCAGTTCTTC
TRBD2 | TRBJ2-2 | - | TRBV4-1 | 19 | CASSQPDWAGDANTGELFF | TGCGCCAGCAGCCAACCCGATTGGGCGGGAGACGCGAACACCGGGGAGCTGTTTTTT
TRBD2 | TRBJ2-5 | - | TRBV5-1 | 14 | CASSYSAGQETQYF | TGCGCCAGCAGCTATTCAGCGGGGCAAGAGACCCAGTACTTC
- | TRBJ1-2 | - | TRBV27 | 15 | CASSLFRGTSYGYTF | TGTGCCAGCAGTTTATTCAGGGGCACCTCCTATGGCTACACCTTC
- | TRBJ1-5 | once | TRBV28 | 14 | CASSLDGGVKPQHF | TGTGCCAGCAGCCTGGACGGAGGAGTGAAACCCCAGCATTTT
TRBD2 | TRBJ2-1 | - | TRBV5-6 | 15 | CASSLGLAGGNEQFF | TGTGCCAGCAGCTTGGGACTAGCGGGGGGCAATGAGCAGTTCTTC
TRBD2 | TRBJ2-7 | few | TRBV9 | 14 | CASSAAGSGREQYF | TGTGCCAGCAGCGCAGCGGGGTCCGGCCGAGAGCAGTACTTC
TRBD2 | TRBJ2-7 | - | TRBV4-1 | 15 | CASSQPLAGGYEQYF | TGCGCCAGCAGCCAACCCTTAGCGGGGGGCTACGAGCAGTACTTC
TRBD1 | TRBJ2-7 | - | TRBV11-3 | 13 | CASSGTGDYEQYF | TGTGCCAGCAGCGGGACAGGGGACTACGAGCAGTACTTC
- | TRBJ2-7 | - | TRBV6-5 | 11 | CASSPAYEQYF | TGTGCCAGCAGCCCCGCCTACGAGCAGTACTTC
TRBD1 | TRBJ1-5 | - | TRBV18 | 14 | CASSPGQKNQPQHF | TGTGCCAGCTCACCGGGACAGAAAAATCAGCCCCAGCATTTT
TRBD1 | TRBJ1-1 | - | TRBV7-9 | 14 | CASRGQGDGTEAFF | TGTGCCAGCAGAGGACAGGGGGATGGCACTGAAGCTTTCTTT
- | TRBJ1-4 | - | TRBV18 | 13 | CASSPGLDEKLFF | TGTGCCAGCTCACCGGGGCTCGATGAAAAACTGTTTTTT
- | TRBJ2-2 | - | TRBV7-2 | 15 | CASTQVGVNTGELFF | TGTGCCAGCACCCAAGTGGGAGTTAACACCGGGGAGCTGTTTTTT
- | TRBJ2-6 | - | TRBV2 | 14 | CASRIAAGANVLTF | TGTGCCAGCAGGATAGCGGCTGGGGCCAACGTCCTGACTTTC
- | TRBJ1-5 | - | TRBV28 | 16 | CASSLRGRGDWQPQHF | TGTGCCAGCAGTTTAAGAGGCAGGGGCGATTGGCAGCCCCAGCATTTT
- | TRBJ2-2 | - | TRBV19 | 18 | CASSNRPLARTNTGELFF | TGTGCCAGTAGTAATCGCCCCCTAGCGAGAACTAACACCGGGGAGCTGTTTTTT
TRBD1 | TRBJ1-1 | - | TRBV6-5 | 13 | CASSPGQGTEAFF | TGTGCCAGCAGTCCGGGACAGGGGACCGAAGCTTTCTTT
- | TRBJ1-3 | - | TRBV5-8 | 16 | CASSQVAGDSGNTIYF | TGTGCCAGCAGCCAAGTGGCCGGGGACTCTGGAAACACCATATATTTT
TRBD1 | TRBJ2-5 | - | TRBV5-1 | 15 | CASSRGTGGEETQYF | TGCGCCAGCAGCCGAGGGACAGGGGGCGAAGAGACCCAGTACTTC
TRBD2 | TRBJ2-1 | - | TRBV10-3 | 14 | CAISVGLVSREQFF | TGTGCCATCAGTGTGGGACTAGTATCACGTGAGCAGTTCTTC
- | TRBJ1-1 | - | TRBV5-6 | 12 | CASSFGGAEAFF | TGTGCCAGCAGCTTCGGGGGGGCTGAAGCTTTCTTT
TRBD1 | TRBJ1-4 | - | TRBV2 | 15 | CASSPWDRVNEKLFF | TGTGCCAGCAGTCCATGGGACAGAGTTAATGAAAAACTGTTTTTT
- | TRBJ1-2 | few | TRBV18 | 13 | CASSPGAGRGYTF | TGTGCCAGCTCACCAGGAGCCGGTCGTGGCTACACCTTC
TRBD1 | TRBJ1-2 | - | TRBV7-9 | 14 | CASSTGQSNYGYTF | TGTGCCAGCAGCACGGGACAGTCCAACTATGGCTACACCTTC
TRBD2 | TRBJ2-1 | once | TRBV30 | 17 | CAWGVVTSGRAGDEQFF | TGTGCCTGGGGTGTGGTGACTAGCGGGAGGGCCGGCGATGAGCAGTTCTTC
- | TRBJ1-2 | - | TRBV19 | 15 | CASSIPETAWAGYTF | TGTGCCAGTAGTATCCCAGAGACAGCCTGGGCTGGCTACACCTTC
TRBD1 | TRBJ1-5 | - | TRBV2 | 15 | CASSDFPRGNQPQHF | TGTGCCAGCAGTGACTTCCCCAGGGGGAATCAGCCCCAGCATTTT
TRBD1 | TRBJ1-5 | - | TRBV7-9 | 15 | CASSAGTDSNQPQHF | TGTGCCAGCAGCGCGGGGACAGATAGCAATCAGCCCCAGCATTTT
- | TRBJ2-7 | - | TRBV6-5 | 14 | CASSSSAHSYEQYF | TGTGCCAGCTCATCTAGCGCACACTCCTACGAGCAGTACTTC
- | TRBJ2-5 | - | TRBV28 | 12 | CATNPGGLGQYF | TGTGCCACCAACCCGGGGGGCCTCGGCCAGTACTTC
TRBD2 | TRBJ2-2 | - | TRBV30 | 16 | CASKGLAGSNTGELFF | TGTGCCTCGAAAGGACTAGCGGGATCGAACACCGGGGAGCTGTTTTTT
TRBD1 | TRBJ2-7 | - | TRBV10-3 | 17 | CAISEWGGGQGTYEQYF | TGTGCCATCAGTGAGTGGGGTGGTGGACAGGGGACCTACGAGCAGTACTTC
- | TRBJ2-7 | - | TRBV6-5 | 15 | CASSTRRESNYEQYF | TGTGCCAGCAGCACTAGGAGGGAGAGTAACTACGAGCAGTACTTC
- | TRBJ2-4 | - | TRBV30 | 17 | CAWRERDGVWAKNIQYF | TGTGCCTGGAGAGAAAGAGACGGGGTCTGGGCCAAAAACATTCAGTACTTC